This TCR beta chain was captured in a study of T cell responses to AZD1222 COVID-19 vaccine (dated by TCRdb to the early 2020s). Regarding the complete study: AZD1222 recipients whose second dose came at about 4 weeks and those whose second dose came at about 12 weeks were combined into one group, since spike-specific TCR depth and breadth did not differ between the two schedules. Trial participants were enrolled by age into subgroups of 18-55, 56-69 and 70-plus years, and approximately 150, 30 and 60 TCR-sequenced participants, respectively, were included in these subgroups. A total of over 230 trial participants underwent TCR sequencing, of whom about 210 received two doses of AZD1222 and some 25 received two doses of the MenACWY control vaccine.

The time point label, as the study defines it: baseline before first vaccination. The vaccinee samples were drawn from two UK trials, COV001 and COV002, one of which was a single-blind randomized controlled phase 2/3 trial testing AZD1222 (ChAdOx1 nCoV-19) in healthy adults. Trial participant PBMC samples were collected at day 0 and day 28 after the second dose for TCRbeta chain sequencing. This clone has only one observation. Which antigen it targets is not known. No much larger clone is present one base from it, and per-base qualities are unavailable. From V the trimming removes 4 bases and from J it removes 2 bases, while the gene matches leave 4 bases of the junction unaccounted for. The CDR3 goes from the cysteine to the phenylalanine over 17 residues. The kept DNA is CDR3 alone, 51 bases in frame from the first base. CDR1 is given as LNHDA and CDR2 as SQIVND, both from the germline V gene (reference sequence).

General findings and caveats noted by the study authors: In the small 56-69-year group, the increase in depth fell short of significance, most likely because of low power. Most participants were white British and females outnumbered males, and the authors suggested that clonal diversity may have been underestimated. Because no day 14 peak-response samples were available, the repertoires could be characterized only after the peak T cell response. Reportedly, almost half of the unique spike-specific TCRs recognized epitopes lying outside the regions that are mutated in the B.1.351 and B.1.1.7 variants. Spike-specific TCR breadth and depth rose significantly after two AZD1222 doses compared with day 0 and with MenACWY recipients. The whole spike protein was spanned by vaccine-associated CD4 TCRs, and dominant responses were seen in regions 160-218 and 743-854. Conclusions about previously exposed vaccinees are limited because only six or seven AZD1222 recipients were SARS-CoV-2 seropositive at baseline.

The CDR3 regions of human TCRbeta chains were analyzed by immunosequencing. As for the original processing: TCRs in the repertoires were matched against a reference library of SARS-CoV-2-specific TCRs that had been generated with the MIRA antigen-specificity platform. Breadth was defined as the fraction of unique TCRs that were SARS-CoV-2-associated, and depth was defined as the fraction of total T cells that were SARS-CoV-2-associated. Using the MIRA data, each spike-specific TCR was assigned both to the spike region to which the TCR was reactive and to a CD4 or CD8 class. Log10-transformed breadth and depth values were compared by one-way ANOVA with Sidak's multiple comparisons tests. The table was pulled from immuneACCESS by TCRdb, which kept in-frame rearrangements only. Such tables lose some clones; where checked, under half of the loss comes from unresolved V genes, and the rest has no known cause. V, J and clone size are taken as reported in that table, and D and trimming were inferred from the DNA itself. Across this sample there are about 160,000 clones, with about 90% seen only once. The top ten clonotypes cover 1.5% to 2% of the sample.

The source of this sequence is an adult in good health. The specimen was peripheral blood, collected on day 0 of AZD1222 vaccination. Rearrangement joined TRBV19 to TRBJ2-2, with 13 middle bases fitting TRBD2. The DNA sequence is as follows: TGTGCCAGTAGTAAGACTAGCGGGAGGCTAAACACCGGGGAGCTGTTTTTT. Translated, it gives CASSKTSGRLNTGELFF.